These T cell receptor beta chains were read from a single sample in a study of T cell responses to AZD1222 COVID-19 vaccine. The protocol was immunoSEQ multiplex PCR, while the TCRdb copy is restricted to in-frame clones and leaves out a portion. The sample has approximately 140,000 clones; over 90% are singletons. The sequencing used peripheral blood, collected on day 0 of AZD1222 vaccination. The receptors were sampled from an adult in good health. Each CDR3 is given with its conserved first and last residue. The D gene is left open where the match is weak. The size entry is marked missing in some rows and otherwise reads once, few, many or a size class.

clone size	V gene	J gene	D gene	CDR3 protein	CDR3 DNA
.	TRBV2	TRBJ2-7	.	CASSERVGGPYEQYF	TGTGCCAGCAGTGAACGGGTAGGGGGGCCCTACGAGCAGTACTTC
.	TRBV14	TRBJ1-6	.	CASSPHNSPLHF	TGTGCCAGCAGCCCACATAATTCACCCCTCCACTTT
.	TRBV10-3	TRBJ2-7	TRBD1	CAISGTGNDEQYF	TGTGCCATCAGTGGGACAGGGAATGACGAGCAGTACTTC
.	TRBV27	TRBJ1-1	.	CASRWAAGNTEAFF	TGTGCCAGCCGCTGGGCCGCGGGAAACACTGAAGCTTTCTTT
.	TRBV6-5	TRBJ1-4	.	CASSYSSGSNEKLFF	TGTGCCAGCAGTTACTCGTCAGGCTCAAATGAAAAACTGTTTTTT
.	TRBV2	TRBJ2-7	.	CASSNGPYEQYF	TGTGCCAGCAGTAACGGACCCTACGAGCAGTACTTC
.	TRBV14	TRBJ1-6	TRBD1	CASSSGQGVNSPLHF	TGTGCCAGCAGCTCGGGACAGGGGGTGAATTCACCCCTCCACTTT
.	TRBV7-2	TRBJ2-7	.	CASSLGGIDYEQYF	TGTGCCAGCAGCTTAGGCGGGATTGACTACGAGCAGTACTTC
once	TRBV7-9	TRBJ2-7	.	CASSHRTDPEQYF	TGTGCCAGCAGCCACAGGACGGACCCCGAGCAGTACTTC
.	TRBV3-1/TRBV3-2	TRBJ1-1	.	CASSQGPTEAFF	TGTGCCAGCAGCCAAGGACCGACTGAAGCTTTCTTT
once	TRBV7-8	TRBJ2-1	TRBD2	CASSLVGASGTHEQFF	TGTGCCAGCAGCTTAGTAGGGGCTAGCGGGACCCATGAGCAGTTCTTC
.	TRBV27	TRBJ1-1	.	CASSLKGWTEAFF	TGTGCCAGCAGTTTGAAGGGTTGGACTGAAGCTTTCTTT
.	TRBV6-5	TRBJ2-7	TRBD2	CASSYKTSGNYEQYF	TGTGCCAGCAGTTATAAGACTAGCGGAAACTACGAGCAGTACTTC
.	TRBV19	TRBJ1-3	TRBD1	CASSDRGRTASGNTIYF	TGTGCCAGTAGTGACAGGGGTAGAACGGCGTCCGGAAACACCATATATTTT
.	TRBV3-1/TRBV3-2	TRBJ1-2	.	CASSQGLNYGYTF	TGTGCCAGCAGCCAGGGGTTGAACTATGGCTACACCTTC
.	TRBV28	TRBJ2-3	TRBD2	CASTAPRGTQYF	TGTGCCAGCACTGCCCCGCGGGGGACGCAGTATTTT
.	TRBV10-3	TRBJ2-1	.	CAISESLVSHNEQFF	TGTGCCATCAGTGAGTCTCTAGTTTCTCACAATGAGCAGTTCTTC
.	TRBV6-5	TRBJ2-2	.	CASSYSRATGELFF	TGTGCCAGCAGTTACTCTAGAGCGACCGGGGAGCTGTTTTTT
.	TRBV30	TRBJ1-1	TRBD1	CAWRGDRWTEAFF	TGTGCCTGGAGGGGGGACAGATGGACTGAAGCTTTCTTT
.	TRBV7-9	TRBJ1-4	.	CASSSSNRVEKLFF	TGTGCCAGCAGCTCGTCGAACAGGGTAGAAAAACTGTTTTTT
.	TRBV7-6	TRBJ2-1	.	CASSLVAGQDNNEQFF	TGTGCCAGCAGCTTAGTAGCCGGACAAGACAACAATGAGCAGTTCTTC
.	TRBV30	TRBJ1-1	TRBD1	CAWTGTVSEAFF	TGTGCCTGGACTGGGACAGTGAGTGAAGCTTTCTTT
.	TRBV3-1/TRBV3-2	TRBJ2-3	TRBD2	CASSQDPGSGSRTDTQYF	TGTGCCAGCAGCCAAGATCCCGGGAGCGGGAGTCGCACAGATACGCAGTATTTT
.	TRBV19	TRBJ1-1	.	CASSTRTEAFF	TGTGCCAGTAGTACCAGGACAGAAGCTTTCTTT
.	TRBV9	TRBJ1-2	.	CASSVTEGNFPNYGYTF	TGTGCCAGCAGCGTAACTGAGGGAAACTTCCCTAACTATGGCTACACCTTC
.	TRBV7-9	TRBJ2-5	.	CASSLSGRKETQYF	TGTGCCAGCAGCTTAAGCGGGCGGAAAGAGACCCAGTACTTC
.	TRBV6-5	TRBJ1-4	TRBD1	CASSQGQGGSEKLFF	TGTGCCAGCAGCCAAGGACAGGGTGGAAGCGAAAAACTGTTTTTT
.	TRBV6-2/TRBV6-3	TRBJ2-7	TRBD2	CASSYGRGAGGPTYEQYF	TGTGCCAGCAGTTACGGGCGGGGAGCGGGAGGGCCGACCTACGAGCAGTACTTC
once	TRBV27	TRBJ1-5	TRBD1	CASQTGTNQPQHF	TGTGCCAGCCAGACAGGGACCAATCAGCCCCAGCATTTT
.	TRBV10-3	TRBJ1-4	.	CAISESAHGSAKEVGLFF	TGTGCCATCAGTGAGTCGGCCCACGGGTCAGCAAAGGAGGTTGGGCTGTTTTTT
.	TRBV5-1	TRBJ2-1	TRBD2	CASSLYPRTSGYNEQFF	TGCGCCAGCAGCTTGTATCCACGGACTAGCGGTTACAATGAGCAGTTCTTC
.	TRBV30	TRBJ1-6	.	CAWSVGLESPLHF	TGTGCCTGGAGTGTCGGCTTGGAATCACCCCTCCACTTT
.	TRBV4-1	TRBJ2-1	TRBD2	CASSQPFSGRGNEQFF	TGCGCCAGCAGCCAGCCTTTTAGCGGGAGAGGGAATGAGCAGTTCTTC
.	TRBV30	TRBJ1-1	.	CAWSAHRGTEAFF	TGTGCCTGGAGTGCTCATCGGGGCACTGAAGCTTTCTTT
.	TRBV21-1	TRBJ1-6	.	CATSHRAKGGNSPLHF	TGTGCCACTTCCCACCGGGCCAAGGGGGGTAATTCACCCCTCCACTTT
.	TRBV30	TRBJ2-7	.	CAWFGSGYEQYF	TGTGCCTGGTTTGGGTCCGGCTACGAGCAGTACTTC
once	TRBV4-2	TRBJ1-4	.	CASSKAMALTNEKLFF	TGTGCCAGCTCAAAGGCCATGGCGTTAACTAATGAAAAACTGTTTTTT
.	TRBV2	TRBJ2-5	.	CASSEVTGETQYF	TGTGCCAGCAGTGAAGTGACCGGGGAGACCCAGTACTTC
.	TRBV25-1	TRBJ1-4	.	CASSDGGRLGEKLFF	TGTGCCAGCAGTGACGGGGGGAGGTTAGGTGAAAAACTGTTTTTT
.	TRBV19	TRBJ1-1	.	CASSPSPGYTEAFF	TGTGCCAGTAGTCCTTCCCCAGGTTACACTGAAGCTTTCTTT
.	TRBV7-2	TRBJ2-7	TRBD2	CASSPYGGGREYEQYF	TGTGCCAGCAGCCCCTACGGCGGCGGGAGGGAATACGAGCAGTACTTC
once	TRBV6-1	TRBJ2-3	.	CASSEGRGGPDTQYF	TGTGCCAGCAGTGAAGGGAGGGGGGGGCCGGATACGCAGTATTTT
.	TRBV5-1	TRBJ1-1	.	CASSSNTEAFF	TGCGCCAGCAGCAGTAACACTGAAGCTTTCTTT
.	TRBV27	TRBJ1-1	.	CASRSGANTEAFF	TGTGCCAGCCGATCGGGGGCGAACACTGAAGCTTTCTTT
.	TRBV7-9	TRBJ2-3	.	CASSFPSRDLTDTQYF	TGTGCCAGCAGCTTCCCTTCCCGGGACCTCACAGATACGCAGTATTTT
.	TRBV18	TRBJ2-7	TRBD1	CASSPQGAIFNEQYF	TGTGCCAGCTCACCCCAGGGGGCGATCTTCAACGAGCAGTACTTC
.	TRBV7-2	TRBJ1-4	.	CASRVGVGGNEKLFF	TGTGCCAGCAGGGTAGGGGTCGGTGGTAATGAAAAACTGTTTTTT
.	TRBV30	TRBJ1-5	.	CASKLFTRQAADQPQHF	TGTGCCTCCAAACTATTCACTCGACAGGCTGCGGATCAGCCCCAGCATTTT
once	TRBV7-9	TRBJ1-4	.	CASSLGQLGEKLFF	TGTGCCAGCAGCTTAGGGCAGCTTGGGGAAAAACTGTTTTTT
once	TRBV6-5	TRBJ2-1	.	CASRERGSSYNEQFF	TGTGCCAGCAGGGAGAGGGGAAGCTCCTACAATGAGCAGTTCTTC
few	TRBV7-7	TRBJ2-2	TRBD1	CASSRGTGSGNTGELFF	TGTGCCAGCAGCCGCGGGACAGGGAGCGGTAACACCGGGGAGCTGTTTTTT
.	TRBV28	TRBJ2-7	.	CASSAVSGEQYF	TGTGCCAGCAGTGCGGTTTCCGGCGAGCAGTACTTC